Listed below are T cell receptor beta chains from one sample, sequenced in a study of blood T cell repertoires in COVID-19. The protocol was immunoSEQ multiplex PCR, while the TCRdb copy is restricted to in-frame clones and leaves out a portion. The sample has about 330,000 clones; 85% to 90% are singletons. Sequencing used PBMCs or T cells enriched from blood (not recorded which). The source of these receptors is a woman aged 18 to 35 who had recovered from COVID-19. The CDR3 runs from the conserved cysteine through the conserved F or W. A D gene is named only where the DNA matches it firmly. Size tells how often a clone was seen (once, few, many) or the class of an expanded clone, and some rows leave it out.

TRBJ1-3	TRBV7-3	NA	few	TGTGCCAGCAGCTTAACGACAGCTGGAAACACCATATATTTT	CASSLTTAGNTIYF
TRBJ1-1	TRBV12-3/TRBV12-4	NA	NA	TGTGCCAGCAGTTACCGGGATGAAGCTTTCTTT	CASSYRDEAFF
TRBJ2-7	TRBV2	TRBD1	NA	TGTGCCAGCAGGGGGACAGGAGTTTACGAGCAGTACTTC	CASRGTGVYEQYF
TRBJ2-1	TRBV6-5	TRBD2	once	TGTGCCAGCAGTTACTCCGGGACTAGCGTTCGCAATGAGCAGTTCTTC	CASSYSGTSVRNEQFF
TRBJ2-5	TRBV5-1	NA	NA	TGCGCCAGCAGCCAGGGGTCAGACCGCGGGGGAGAGACCCAGTACTTC	CASSQGSDRGGETQYF
TRBJ2-7	TRBV9	NA	NA	TGTGCCAGCAGCGGAAAAACAGGGCCCTACGAGCAGTACTTC	CASSGKTGPYEQYF
TRBJ2-6	TRBV30	NA	NA	TGTGCCTGGAGTTCAATCTCTGGGGCCAACGTCCTGACTTTC	CAWSSISGANVLTF
TRBJ2-3	TRBV2	NA	NA	TGTGCCAGCAGAGACTCAGATACGCAGTATTTT	CASRDSDTQYF
TRBJ2-6	TRBV5-1	TRBD1	once	TGCGCCAGCAGCTTGGTGCAGGGGGTGAATTCTGGGGCCAACGTCCTGACTTTC	CASSLVQGVNSGANVLTF
TRBJ2-5	TRBV27	TRBD2	NA	TGTGCCAGCACCGCTTTAGTAGCGGGAGGGCCAGAGACCCAGTACTTC	CASTALVAGGPETQYF
TRBJ2-1	TRBV7-9	NA	NA	TGTGCCAGCAGCCTAGGTCGCAATGAGCAGTTCTTC	CASSLGRNEQFF
TRBJ2-2	TRBV9	TRBD2	once	TGTGCCAGCAGCGCCCCCCGGACTAGCGGGGGGATAAGGGACACCGGGGAGCTGTTTTTT	CASSAPRTSGGIRDTGELFF
TRBJ2-1	TRBV21-1	NA	NA	TGTGCCAGCTCCCTGGGGGGACAGGGGGGGAATGAGCAGTTCTTC	CASSLGGQGGNEQFF
TRBJ1-2	TRBV5-5	NA	once	TGTGCCAGCAGCCGAGCCGACTATGGCTACACCTTC	CASSRADYGYTF
TRBJ2-5	TRBV19	NA	NA	TGTGCCAGTAGGCCCGGAGGGGGCCGTGAGACCCAGTACTTC	CASRPGGGRETQYF
TRBJ1-1	TRBV6-5	NA	NA	TGTGCCAGCTTCAATCAGGACAGCTCGGGAAAAGCTTTCTTT	CASFNQDSSGKAFF
TRBJ2-7	TRBV28	NA	NA	TGTGCCAGCAACGAGGGGGTCTCCTACGAGCAGTACTTC	CASNEGVSYEQYF
TRBJ2-2	TRBV4-1	TRBD1	NA	TGCGCCAGCAGCCAAACCGGGACAGGGCCCACCGGGGAGCTGTTTTTT	CASSQTGTGPTGELFF
TRBJ2-7	TRBV7-3	TRBD1	NA	TGTGCCAGCAGCTTCGCCGACAGGGTCGAGCAGTACTTC	CASSFADRVEQYF
TRBJ2-5	TRBV5-8	NA	NA	TGTGCCAGCAGCTTGGGTCCAGGGATAAAAGAGACCCAGTACTTC	CASSLGPGIKETQYF
TRBJ1-1	TRBV27	NA	NA	TGTGCCAGCAGTTACAGCACATTCATGAACACTGAAGCTTTCTTT	CASSYSTFMNTEAFF
TRBJ1-4	TRBV5-1	NA	NA	TGCGCCAGCAGCTTCCAGGGAGGTGGTGAAAAACTGTTTTTT	CASSFQGGGEKLFF
TRBJ1-2	TRBV20-1	NA	NA	TGCAGTGCTAGATTTCAGGGCTACACCTTC	CSARFQGYTF
TRBJ1-1	TRBV13	NA	NA	TGTGGTCTCAACACTGAAGCTTTCTTT	CGLNTEAFF
TRBJ1-5	TRBV2	NA	NA	TGTGCCAGCAGTGAAGCTAGATCGAGCAATCAGCCCCAGCATTTT	CASSEARSSNQPQHF
TRBJ1-5	TRBV7-8	TRBD1	NA	TGTGCCAGCAGTGTGACAGGGCATAGCAATCAGCCCCAGCATTTT	CASSVTGHSNQPQHF
TRBJ1-5	TRBV28	TRBD1	few	TGTGCCAGCAGTGACAGGGCCCGGAGGAATCAGCCCCAGCATTTT	CASSDRARRNQPQHF
TRBJ1-1	TRBV27	TRBD1	NA	TGTGCCAGCAGCTATGGCCCACAGGGGGCAGCTTTCTTT	CASSYGPQGAAFF
TRBJ2-1	TRBV3-1/TRBV3-2	NA	once	TGTGCCAGCAGCCGAGACTTGAGCTCCTACAATGAGCAGTTCTTC	CASSRDLSSYNEQFF
TRBJ1-2	TRBV7-9	NA	NA	TGTGCCAGCAGCGCTACGGGATCCTATGGCTACACCTTC	CASSATGSYGYTF
TRBJ2-7	TRBV5-8	NA	NA	TGTGCCAGCAGCTTTAAAACATTCAGGGGCCCAGGCGAGCAGTACTTC	CASSFKTFRGPGEQYF
TRBJ1-3	TRBV5-5	TRBD1	NA	TGTGCCAGCAGGTCGACAGGGGGAAACACCATATATTTT	CASRSTGGNTIYF
TRBJ2-1	TRBV5-6	NA	NA	TGTGCCAGCAGCCCCGGGTCCCTACTAGACAATGAGCAGTTCTTC	CASSPGSLLDNEQFF
TRBJ1-1	TRBV10-3	NA	NA	TGTGCCATCAGTGACCTGGGGCAGAACACTGAAGCTTTCTTT	CAISDLGQNTEAFF
TRBJ1-3	TRBV7-9	NA	NA	TGTGCCAGCAGCCGGGAGGTAGCGGGAAACACCATATATTTT	CASSREVAGNTIYF
TRBJ2-1	TRBV5-1	TRBD2	NA	TGCGCCAGCAGCCTAAGCCCGGGGGGCTCCTACAATGAGCAGTTCTTC	CASSLSPGGSYNEQFF
TRBJ2-3	TRBV5-1	NA	NA	TGCGCCAGCAGTATAACATCAAGTTACACAGATACGCAGTATTTT	CASSITSSYTDTQYF
TRBJ2-5	TRBV14	NA	NA	TGTGCCAGCAGCAGCCAGGGGTCGCGAACACTGGGAGAGACCCAGTACTTC	CASSSQGSRTLGETQYF
TRBJ1-1	TRBV27	NA	NA	TGTGCCAGCAGGACCCCAGGGCTTGGCACTGAAGCTTTCTTT	CASRTPGLGTEAFF
TRBJ1-1	TRBV20-1	NA	NA	TGCAGTGCTAGTCCGCCAGGGGAAGATGAAGCTTTCTTT	CSASPPGEDEAFF
TRBJ2-1	TRBV30	TRBD2	NA	TGTGCCTGGAGTAACACAGGACTAGCGGGGTCCCTAGATGATGATGAGCAGTTCTTC	CAWSNTGLAGSLDDDEQFF
TRBJ1-2	TRBV28	TRBD1	NA	TGTGCCAGCAGTTCACTCCTCCCGGGGACAGCGGGCTACACCTTC	CASSSLLPGTAGYTF
TRBJ1-3	TRBV27	TRBD1	NA	TGTGCCAGCAGTTTCGCGGCAGGGGGCGCGTACACCATATATTTT	CASSFAAGGAYTIYF
TRBJ1-1	TRBV28	TRBD1	NA	TGTGCCAGCAGTTCGGGACAGGGCACTGAAGCTTTCTTT	CASSSGQGTEAFF
TRBJ2-3	TRBV24-1	TRBD2	NA	TGTGCCACCAGTGATTACTCCGGGACTAGCGGGGGGCGAGATACGCAGTATTTT	CATSDYSGTSGGRDTQYF
TRBJ1-2	TRBV27	TRBD1	NA	TGTGCCAGCAGCCGCTTAATTGTGACAGGGGTTTATGGCTACACCTTC	CASSRLIVTGVYGYTF
TRBJ2-3	TRBV6-6	TRBD2	NA	TGTGCCAGCAGCAACCCCGTAGGGGCGGGGGGCAGGAAGCCCCCAGATACGCAGTATTTT	CASSNPVGAGGRKPPDTQYF
TRBJ1-1	TRBV28	NA	NA	TGTGCCAGCAGGCGCGGGGAAGTGGGCACTGAAGCTTTCTTT	CASRRGEVGTEAFF